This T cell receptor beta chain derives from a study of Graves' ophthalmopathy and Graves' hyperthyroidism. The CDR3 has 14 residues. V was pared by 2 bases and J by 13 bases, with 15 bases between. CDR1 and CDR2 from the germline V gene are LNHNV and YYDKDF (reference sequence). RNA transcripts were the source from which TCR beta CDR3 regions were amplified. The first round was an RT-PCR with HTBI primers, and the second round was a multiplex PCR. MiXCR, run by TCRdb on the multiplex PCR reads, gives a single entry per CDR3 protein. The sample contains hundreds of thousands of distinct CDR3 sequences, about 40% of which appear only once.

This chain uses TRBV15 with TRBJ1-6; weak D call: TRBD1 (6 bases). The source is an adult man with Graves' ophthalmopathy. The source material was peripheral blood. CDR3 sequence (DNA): TGTGCCACCAGCAGACGGGGGGCAGGTCAGCCCCTCCACTTT. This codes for CATSRRGAGQPLHF. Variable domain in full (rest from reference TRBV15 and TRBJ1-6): DAMVIQNPRYQVTQFGKPVTLSCSQTLNHNVMYWYQQKSSQAPKLLFHYYDKDFNNEADTPDNFQSRRPNTSFCFLDIRSPGLGDTAMYLCATSRRGAGQPLHFGNGTRLTVT.